These 9 T cell receptor beta chains came from one sample sequenced in a study of cytomegalovirus exposure and HLA in healthy donors. PCR involved 60 Vbeta and 13 Jbeta primers. Libraries were prepared by immunoSEQ multiplex PCR; TCRdb keeps only in-frame clonotypes and omits some of them. The sample lists approximately 270,000 clones, about four fifths occurring once. Source material: PBMCs. The receptors shown here come from a girl aged 2-15 years in good health and CMV-seronegative.

As to this clone: Mismatch with germline at one junction end may stem from a read error. The rearrangement links TRBV7-9 to TRBJ1-1; 7 bases align to TRBD1. Germline CDR1 is SEHNR and CDR2 is FQNEAQ (reference sequence). The CDR3 extends over 13 amino acids. CDR3 protein: CSSSLRDRPEAFF. Written as DNA, the CDR3 is TGTTCCAGCAGCTTGCGGGACAGACCTGAAGCTTTCTTT.

This chain links TRBV6-1 with TRBJ2-7, with TRBD2 matching over 7 bases. This CDR3 has 16 residues. CDR1 and CDR2 from the germline V gene are MNHNS and SASEGT. V was clipped by 2 bases and J by 0 bases; unmatched bases: 7. Here the CDR3 DNA reads TGTGCCAGCAGTGAACGGCTAGCGGCTTACTCCTACGAGCAGTACTTC. This codes for CASSERLAAYSYEQYF.

The rearrangement joins TRBV6-5 to TRBJ2-3, with D possibly TRBD1 on 6 matching bases. The CDR3 spans 15 residues. CDR1 and CDR2 from the germline V gene are MNHEY and SVGAGI. The V and J ends lost 7 bases and 3 bases respectively, with 17 bases between them. This CDR3 reads CASMGQGSGTDTQYF. Here the CDR3 DNA reads TGTGCCAGCATGGGGCAGGGGTCTGGGACAGATACGCAGTATTTT.

The chain employs TRBV7-9 and TRBJ2-1, with D perhaps TRBD2 (7 bases). In germline, CDR1 is SEHNR, CDR2 FQNEAQ (reference sequence). This CDR3 has 15 amino acids. The V end was cut by 2 bases, the J end by 2 bases, with 10 bases between. The CDR3 loop is CASSLSGGPYNEQFF. CDR3 nucleotide sequence: TGTGCCAGCAGCTTATCGGGGGGCCCCTACAATGAGCAGTTCTTC.

The chain recombines TRBV27 with TRBJ2-5; D is ambiguous. Per germline, CDR1 MNHEY and CDR2 SMNVEV (reference sequence). The CDR3 covers 11 residues. V lost 4 bases, J lost 7 bases, and 7 bases lay in between. CDR3 bases: TGTGCCAGCAGTTCTACGGGGACCCAGTACTTC. Its protein product is CASSSTGTQYF.

The chain links TRBV6-5 to TRBJ2-7; TRBD1 might be the D (5 bases). The CDR3 is 15 residues long. The V end was cut by 10 bases, the J end by 0 bases, with 19 bases between. Looked up from germline, CDR1 is MNHEY and CDR2 is SVGAGI. The CDR3 DNA follows: TGTGCCACCTCGTTCGGACAACACGGCTCCTACGAGCAGTACTTC. This encodes CATSFGQHGSYEQYF.

The chain recombines TRBV27 with TRBJ1-2, with a possible D match to TRBD1 (5 bases). The CDR3 length is 14 residues. V was cut by 5 bases and J by 4 bases, with 14 bases left in between. The germline gives CDR1 MNHEY, CDR2 SMNVEV (reference sequence). CDR3 protein: CASSGHGTFYGYTF. The CDR3 DNA is TGTGCCAGCAGTGGACATGGGACTTTCTATGGCTACACCTTC.

The chain uses TRBV5-4 and TRBJ2-1; 13 bases align to TRBD2. This CDR3 region has 16 residues. V lost 4 bases and J lost 2; bases outside the gene matches: 3. Looked up from germline, CDR1 is SGHNT and CDR2 is YYREEE (reference sequence). DNA of the CDR3: TGTGCCAGCAGCCCCGGACTAGCGGGGGCCTACAATGAGCAGTTCTTC. Residues: CASSPGLAGAYNEQFF.

The CDR3 DNA reads as TGTGCCTGGACCCGATCTATCTACAATGAGCAGTTCTTC. This sequence encodes CAWTRSIYNEQFF. The rearrangement uses TRBV30 and TRBJ2-1; D uncertain. CDR3 size: 13 residues. Germline CDR1 and CDR2: GTSNPN and SVGIG (reference sequence). Trimming removed 4 bases from V and 3 bases from J, with 10 bases in between. The full variable domain, completed using reference TRBV30 and TRBJ2-1, is SQTIHQWPATLVQPVGSPLSLECTVEGTSNPNLYWYRQAAGRGLQLLFYSVGIGQISSEVPQNLSASRPQDRQFILSSKKLLLSDSGFYLCAWTRSIYNEQFFGPGTRLTVL.